Shown below are 23 T cell receptor beta chains from a single sample sequenced in a study of OX40 agonist ivuxolimab in advanced cancers. Profiled with immunoSEQ multiplex PCR; TCRdb holds only in-frame clones, not every one. The sample records 100,000 or so clones, about 96% being singletons. Sequences were derived from CD4+ or CD8+ T cells sorted from blood, sampled in a trial of the OX40 agonist ivuxolimab. Receptors originate from an adult with an advanced solid tumor such as melanoma, head and neck, liver or kidney cancer.

The chain recombines TRBV9 with TRBJ1-1; D perhaps matches TRBD1 (6 bases). The V end lost 6 bases, the J end lost 0 bases, and 15 bases lay between the germline ends. From germline, CDR1 is SGDLS and CDR2 YYNGEE. This CDR3 comprises 15 residues. The CDR3 sequence: CASTPVGGLNTEAFF. The CDR3 DNA is TGTGCCAGCACCCCAGTAGGGGGGTTGAACACTGAAGCTTTCTTT.

This chain joins TRBV9 and TRBJ1-1; TRBD1 matches at 7 bases. The CDR3 sequence is 11 residues long. Per the germline V gene, CDR1 is SGDLS and CDR2 is YYNGEE. V lost 4 bases to trimming and J lost 10 bases; unmatched junction nucleotides: 4. The CDR3 sequence is CASSRGRGAFF. The DNA for the CDR3 is TGTGCCAGCAGCAGGGGGCGGGGAGCTTTCTTT. The variable domain in full, with the rest retrieved from reference TRBV9 and TRBJ1-1, is DSGVTQTPKHLITATGQRVTLRCSPRSGDLSVYWYQQSLDQGLQFLIQYYNGEERAKGNILERFSAQQFPDLHSELNLSSLELGDSALYFCASSRGRGAFFGQGTRLTVV.

Regarding this clone: The germline gene is not matched at one end of the junction; a read error may be the cause. Other DNA sequences within the sample encode an identical CDR3. The rearrangement joins TRBV10-3 to TRBJ2-1, with TRBD2 identical over 10 bases. Germline CDR1 reads ENHRY; CDR2 reads SYGVKD. CDR3 size: 13 residues. The CDR3 coding sequence is TGTGCCATCAAAGCGGGGGGGCGGAATGAGCAATTCTTC. This codes for CAIKAGGRNEQFF.

With regard to this clone: At one of its ends the junction is not consistent with the germline gene, which may arise from a read error. The genes are TRBV5-4 and TRBJ2-3; 8 bases align to TRBD2. Germline loops: CDR1 SGHNT, CDR2 YYREEE (reference sequence). The CDR3 is 17 amino acids. CDR3 amino acids: CASSSSRSWTSIDTQYF. CDR3 nucleotides: TGTGCCAGCAGCTCCTCCCGATCGTGGACTAGCATAGATACGCAGTATTTT.

The chain joins TRBV27 to TRBJ2-7; 10 bases line up with TRBD2. V shed 4 bases, J shed 4 bases, and the junction held 1 base outside the gene matches. The CDR3 extends over 13 amino acids. CDR1 is MNHEY and CDR2 is SMNVEV in the germline V gene (reference sequence). CDR3 residues: CASSSGLAYEQYF. CDR3 sequence (DNA): TGTGCCAGCAGTTCGGGACTAGCGTACGAGCAGTACTTC.

The chain employs TRBV15 and TRBJ2-2; D may match TRBD1 or TRBD2 (5 bases each). The V and J ends lost 0 bases and 5 bases respectively, with 19 bases between them. The CDR3 runs 18 residues. The germline V gene has CDR1 LNHNV and CDR2 YYDKDF (reference sequence). CDR3 loop: CATSRDVGEAGPTGELFF. CDR3 DNA sequence: TGTGCCACCAGCAGAGATGTGGGGGAAGCTGGGCCGACCGGGGAGCTGTTTTTT.

This clone was recorded once. The V gene is TRBV21-1, the J gene TRBJ2-7; TRBD1, the table's D call, lacks a check against the DNA. TRBV21-1 is classified as a pseudogene. The CDR3 has 15 amino acids. This CDR3 reads CASSTSTGQRYEQYF. CDR3 nucleotide sequence: TGTGCCAGCAGCACTTCGACAGGGCAGAGATACGAGCAGTACTTC.

The gene calls are TRBV27 and TRBJ1-5; D is unresolved. Germline V gene sequence: CDR1 MNHEY, CDR2 SMNVEV (reference sequence). CDR3 length: 12 residues. V lost 3 bases and J 2 bases, leaving 2 bases between the germline ends. The CDR3 protein is CASSFRNQPQHF. Written as DNA, the CDR3 is TGTGCCAGCAGTTTTCGCAATCAGCCCCAGCATTTT.

The V gene is TRBV29-1, the J gene TRBJ1-1, with D tentatively TRBD1 (6 bases). Germline CDR1 reads SQVTM; CDR2 reads ANQGSEA. V dropped 6 bases and J dropped 4 bases, with 12 bases sitting between them. This CDR3 comprises 12 residues. CDR3 DNA: TGCAGCGTAAACAGGGATGCCACTGAAGCTTTCTTT. This codes for CSVNRDATEAFF.

This chain uses TRBV6-6 with TRBJ2-5; tentative D call: TRBD1 (5 bases). Germline CDR1 reads MNHNY; CDR2 reads SVGAGI (reference sequence). Trimming shortened V by 6 bases and J by 5 bases, and 13 bases separated the two germline ends. The CDR3 has 13 amino acids. The CDR3 loop reads CASSSSTVETQYF. The CDR3 region has the DNA TGTGCCAGCAGCTCATCGACAGTGGAGACCCAGTACTTC.

The CDR3 loop is CASSPSGSHNEQFF. The CDR3 nucleotides read TGTGCCAGCAGCCCTAGCGGGAGCCACAATGAGCAGTTCTTC. The J gene is TRBJ2-1, the V gene TRBV7-3; 10 positions agree with TRBD2. CDR1 is SGHTA, CDR2 FQGTGA, per germline. V gave up 5 bases and J gave up 5 bases; unmatched junction bases: 3. The CDR3 covers 14 residues. Variable domain in full (rest from reference TRBV7-3 and TRBJ2-1): GAGVSQTPSNKVTEKGKYVELRCDPISGHTALYWYRQSLGQGPEFLIYFQGTGAADDSGLPNDRFFAVRPEGSVSTLKIQRTERGDSAVYLCASSPSGSHNEQFFGPGTRLTVL.

The chain combines TRBV4-3 with TRBJ2-3; D may be TRBD2 (6 bases). V was cut by 0 bases and J by 1 base, with 11 bases left in between. This CDR3 is built from 16 residues. Germline V gene lookup returns CDR1 LGHNA and CDR2 YSLEER. The CDR3 here is CASSQEAGLGTDTQYF. The DNA of the CDR3 is TGCGCCAGCAGCCAAGAGGCGGGATTGGGCACAGATACGCAGTATTTT.

The chain links TRBV28 to TRBJ2-1; 8 bases line up with TRBD2. The CDR3 covers 14 residues. Germline V CDR1 and CDR2: MDHEN, SYDVKM. The trim removed 6 bases at V and 9 bases at J, leaving 10 bases unmatched. The CDR3 sequence is CASRGIGGAGEQFF. CDR3 coding DNA: TGTGCCAGCAGGGGGATCGGGGGGGCCGGTGAGCAGTTCTTC.

This clone was counted once. The chain uses TRBV27 and TRBJ1-5, with D unresolved. The CDR3 sequence is 14 residues long. Germline-derived CDR1 and CDR2 are MNHEY and SMNVEV (reference sequence). V was trimmed by 3 bases and J by 2 bases, leaving 8 bases between them. The CDR3 loop reads CASSLGGGNQPQHF. In nucleotides, the CDR3 is TGTGCCAGCAGTTTGGGCGGGGGCAATCAGCCCCAGCATTTT.

The chain uses TRBV7-9 and TRBJ2-5, with unresolved D. The CDR3 covers 11 residues. Germline V gives CDR1 SEHNR, CDR2 FQNEAQ (reference sequence). Trimming stripped 1 base from V and 11 bases from J, with 8 bases between. In DNA form, the CDR3 reads TGTGCCAGCAGCTTAGATTTGGAGCAGTACTTC. This codes for CASSLDLEQYF.

The V and J genes are TRBV6-5 and TRBJ1-1; no clear D. V was cut by 5 bases and J by 0 bases, with 10 bases left in between. The CDR3 extends over 14 amino acids. Germline loops: CDR1 MNHEY, CDR2 SVGAGI. The CDR3: CASSLEGLNTEAFF. CDR3 coding DNA: TGTGCCAGCAGTCTGGAGGGATTGAACACTGAAGCTTTCTTT.

The chain links TRBV7-7 to TRBJ2-5, with 7 bases identical to TRBD1. In germline, CDR1 is SSHAT, CDR2 FNYEAQ (reference sequence). V shed 5 bases, J shed 5 bases, and the junction held 8 bases outside the gene matches. The CDR3 runs to 14 residues. In DNA form, the CDR3 reads TGTGCCAGCAGCAGAGCACAGGGGTGGGAGACCCAGTACTTC. This translates into CASSRAQGWETQYF.

The chain uses TRBV7-9 and TRBJ1-1; 9 positions agree with TRBD1. The CDR3 is 18 residues long. The J segment lost 5 bases and the V segment lost 5 bases, leaving 18 bases of the junction unmatched. The V gene's germline CDR1 is SEHNR and CDR2 FQNEAQ (reference sequence). The CDR3 coding sequence is TGTGCCAGCAGCGAAACGCGAGGACAGGGGTCCCCCAGGACTGAAGCTTTCTTT. Translated, it gives CASSETRGQGSPRTEAFF.

The CDR3 loop is CASSLLGLAAEQFF. CDR3 nucleotide sequence: TGTGCCAGTAGTCTATTGGGACTAGCGGCTGAGCAGTTCTTC. The chain recombines TRBV19 with TRBJ2-1, with 11 positions matching TRBD2. This CDR3 contains 14 residues. Germline-derived CDR1 and CDR2 are LNHDA and SQIVND (reference sequence). Trimming cost V 5 bases and J 9 bases; bases outside gene matches: 6.

The V call is TRBV5-4, the J call TRBJ2-3, with no clear D. Between the trimmed V and J ends, which lost 2 bases and 0 bases, there was a span of 1 base. The CDR3 is 12 residues long. CDR1 and CDR2 from the germline V gene are SGHNT and YYREEE (reference sequence). The CDR3 is CASSFSTDTQYF. The CDR3 DNA sequence: TGTGCCAGCAGCTTTAGCACAGATACGCAGTATTTT.

This clone was observed a single time. The chain carries TRBV11-2 and TRBJ1-5; weak D call: TRBD1 (6 bases). Germline CDR1 is SGHAT and CDR2 is FQNNGV. V was pared by 6 bases and J by 0 bases, with 12 bases between. The CDR3 consists of 15 residues. The CDR3: CASSSDSYSNQPQHF. The CDR3, as DNA: TGTGCCAGCAGTTCGGACAGTTATAGCAATCAGCCCCAGCATTTT. Full variable domain (remainder filled in from reference TRBV11-2 and TRBJ1-5): EAGVAQSPRYKIIEKRQSVAFWCNPISGHATLYWYQQILGQGPKLLIQFQNNGVVDDSQLPKDRFSAERLKGVDSTLKIQPAKLEDSAVYLCASSSDSYSNQPQHFGDGTRLSIL.

This chain joins TRBV19 and TRBJ1-1; no clear D gene. Germline CDR1 reads LNHDA; CDR2 reads SQIVND (reference sequence). There are 14 residues in the CDR3. V lost 3 bases to trimming and J lost 1 base, with 9 bases between them. The CDR3 protein is CASSIYSRNTEAFF. The CDR3 DNA reads as TGTGCCAGTAGTATTTACAGCCGGAACACTGAAGCTTTCTTT.

This chain connects TRBV10-3 to TRBJ1-1; no clear D. Germline lookup yields CDR1 ENHRY and CDR2 SYGVKD. Trimming took off 3 bases at V and 6 bases at J, with 11 bases between the two ends. The CDR3 length is 13 residues. The CDR3 coding sequence is TGTGCCATCAGTGAAATTGAGAGGTCTGAAGCTTTCTTT. Encoded protein: CAISEIERSEAFF.